One T cell receptor (beta chain) is described in this entry. This sample was included in a study of T cell clusters in autoimmune cytopenias. Each sample's input was about 270 ng genomic DNA, roughly 40,000 genome equivalents. TRB was amplified by touch-down multiplex PCR, primer pools A and B combined. For each CDR3 protein, TCRdb gives one entry from its re-call of the multiplex PCR reads, without DNA. This repertoire includes about 4,900 distinct CDR3 sequences. CDR3 length: 12 residues. The germline gives CDR1 SGHTA, CDR2 FQGNSA. The data also belong to a second study, concerning T cell repertoires in aging, cancer and after chemotherapy. As that report states: Donor ages fell into six groups from 30 or younger up to 70 or older. Compared with age-matched healthy donors, untreated hematological or solid cancer patients showed higher blood TCR clonality. Across the chemotherapy interval, each cancer cohort showed higher median generation probability, suggesting thymic rebound.

The chain is built from TRBV7-2 and TRBJ1-2. The receptor's source is a human donor in good health. Specimen: peripheral blood. This CDR3 is CASSLDRYGYTF.